This T cell receptor (beta chain) was sequenced in a study of cytomegalovirus exposure and HLA in healthy donors. Germline loops: CDR1 SGHRS, CDR2 YFSETQ. The ends lost 4 bases at V and 2 bases at J; junction bases unmatched: 7. CDR3 size: 15 residues. Study results and limitations: Earlier analysis yielded a pattern in which most TCR beta V segments were productive about 90% or about 30% of the time. Most TCR sequences were rare, but some public TCRs occurred in many donors.

PCR used 60 Vbeta primers and 13 Jbeta primers. Clones were read by immunoSEQ multiplex PCR, and TCRdb kept only the in-frame ones, dropping some. In the table there are 100,000 or so clones, more than 75% of which are singletons. As concerns this clone: Its matching antigen is unknown.

The chain combines TRBV5-1 with TRBJ2-3, with 7 bases that match TRBD1. The source of this sequence is a human donor in good health. The sequenced material came from PBMCs. The CDR3: CASSPDRAFTDTQYF. The CDR3 DNA reads TGCGCCAGCAGCCCAGACAGGGCATTCACAGATACGCAGTATTTT.